Included here is one T cell receptor (beta chain) sequence, with context. This specimen comes from a study of B cell selection in AIRE deficiency. Regulatory T cells were sorted as CD4+CD25hiCD127low/negative. The CDR3 is 15 amino acids. The junction had 6 bases not matched to a gene; V was cut back by 0 bases and J by 4 bases. CDR1 SGHNT and CDR2 YYREEE come from the germline V gene (reference sequence). TCRdb keeps only in-frame clones here, not all; method: immunoSEQ multiplex PCR. The sample gives some 25,000 clones, over 80% of which show up once; approximately 1.1% is in the top ten. This clonotype originated in a human donor in good health. Material for sequencing was CD4+CD25+ Tregs sorted from PBMCs. This rearrangement joins TRBV5-4 to TRBJ1-2; 7 bases map to TRBD1. DNA of the CDR3: TGTGCCAGCAGCTTGGAACCAGGGGGGTCCTATGGCTACACCTTC. It yields the protein CASSLEPGGSYGYTF. Looking up the rest from reference TRBV5-4 and TRBJ1-2 gives the full variable domain: ETGVTQSPTHLIKTRGQQVTLRCSSQSGHNTVSWYQQALGQGPQFIFQYYREEENGRGNFPPRFSGLQFPNYSSELNVNALELDDSALYLCASSLEPGGSYGYTFGSGTRLTVV.